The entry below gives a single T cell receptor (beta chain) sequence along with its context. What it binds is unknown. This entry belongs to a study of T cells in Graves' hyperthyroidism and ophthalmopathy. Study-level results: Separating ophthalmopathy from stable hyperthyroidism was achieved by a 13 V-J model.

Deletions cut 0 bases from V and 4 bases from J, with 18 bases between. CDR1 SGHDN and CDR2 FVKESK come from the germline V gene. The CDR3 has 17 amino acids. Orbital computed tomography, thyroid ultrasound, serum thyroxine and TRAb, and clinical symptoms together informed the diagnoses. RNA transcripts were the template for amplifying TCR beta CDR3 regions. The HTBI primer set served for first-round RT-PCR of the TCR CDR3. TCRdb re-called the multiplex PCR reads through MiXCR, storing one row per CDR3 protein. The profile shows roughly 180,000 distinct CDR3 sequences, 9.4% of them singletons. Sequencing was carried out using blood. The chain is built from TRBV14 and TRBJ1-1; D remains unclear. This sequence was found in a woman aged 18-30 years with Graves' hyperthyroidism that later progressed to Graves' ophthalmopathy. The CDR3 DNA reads TGTGCCAGCAGCCAAGATCGGGTATTTCGATGGGGCACTGAAGCTTTCTTT. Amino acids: CASSQDRVFRWGTEAFF. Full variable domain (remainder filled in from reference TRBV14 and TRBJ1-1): EAGVTQFPSHSVIEKGQTVTLRCDPISGHDNLYWYRRVMGKEIKFLLHFVKESKQDESGMPNNRFLAERTGGTYSTLKVQPAELEDSGVYFCASSQDRVFRWGTEAFFGQGTRLTVV.